This passage covers 23 T cell receptor beta chains from one sample sequenced in a study of T cell repertoires in cytomegalovirus infection. TCRdb ran MiXCR on the reads and lists one entry per CDR3 protein. The sample includes a few hundred thousand distinct CDR3 sequences, under 55% of them seen just once. Their target antigens are unknown. The source was cultured PBMCs, collected from culture after CMV antigen stimulation. All receptors come from a human donor in good health (CMV status not recorded). Some clones in this sample may be carry-over from other donors' samples.

V gene TRBV12-3 or TRBV12-4 combines with J gene TRBJ1-5; the match to TRBD1 covers 8 bases. The CDR3 contains 17 residues. The junction had 9 bases not matched to a gene; V was cut back by 5 bases and J by 0 bases. CDR3 sequence (DNA): TGTGCCAGCAGTCTTAGACAGGGGTTTCCTAGCAATCAGCCCCAGCATTTT. This gives the protein CASSLRQGFPSNQPQHF.

The chain combines TRBV4-3 with TRBJ2-7; TRBD2 is a possible D gene (7 bases). The CDR3 totals 17 residues. V was shortened by 5 bases and J by 8 bases, with 28 bases between the two germline ends. CDR1 and CDR2 from the germline V gene are LGHNA and YSLEER. CDR3 DNA: TGCGCCAGCAGCATACGATCGGCCGGGGGGCGAATCCTCAAGCAGTACTTC. Protein product: CASSIRSAGGRILKQYF.

The rearrangement joins TRBV7-2 to TRBJ2-5; the match to TRBD2 covers 10 bases. The CDR3 sequence is 14 residues long. Per the germline V gene, CDR1 is SGHTA and CDR2 is FQGNSA. Unmatched junction bases numbered 5, after V lost 4 bases and J lost 6 bases. CDR3 loop: CASSSLAGVKTQYF. The CDR3 bases are TGTGCCAGCAGCTCCCTAGCGGGGGTTAAGACCCAGTACTTC.

The chain has TRBV20-1 and TRBJ2-4; possible D gene TRBD1, 5 bases. Trimming cost V 4 bases and J 1 base, with 8 bases left between them. Germline V CDR1 and CDR2: DFQATT, SNEGSKA (reference sequence). The CDR3 length is 13 residues. The CDR3 here is CSAKTAAKNIQYF. CDR3 in DNA: TGCAGTGCTAAGACAGCTGCCAAAAACATTCAGTACTTC.

The count of this clonotype is one. The chain couples TRBV6-8 to TRBJ2-7, with 7 bases that match TRBD1. The germline CDR1 and CDR2 sequences are MNHGY and SAAAGT. The CDR3 has 13 amino acids. The trim removed 5 bases at V and 9 bases at J, leaving 10 bases unmatched. The CDR3 nucleotides are TGTGCCAGCAGTACAACACTAACAGGGGCGCAGTACTTC. It encodes CASSTTLTGAQYF.

This clonotype was seen only a few times. The J gene is TRBJ2-5, the V gene TRBV5-6; possibly TRBD1 for D (5 bases). Trimming took off 0 bases at V and 7 bases at J, with 10 bases between the two ends. The CDR3 covers 13 residues. Per germline, CDR1 SGHDT and CDR2 YYEEEE. CDR3 sequence (DNA): TGTGCCAGCAGCTTGGTACAGGTTGGGACCCAGTACTTC. It yields the protein CASSLVQVGTQYF.

This clonotype was seen at least ten times. The rearrangement joins TRBV7-2 to TRBJ2-3; the D gene is possibly TRBD2 (6 bases). V was cut by 5 bases and J by 3 bases, with 18 bases left in between. The CDR3 is 16 residues long. Germline CDR1 SGHTA, CDR2 FQGNSA. CDR3 sequence (DNA): TGTGCCAGCAGCCGAATGAAACCCGGAGGGACAGATACGCAGTATTTT. Residues: CASSRMKPGGTDTQYF.

The rearrangement joins TRBV7-9 to TRBJ2-5; a weak D match, TRBD1 (5 bases). Germline V gene data show CDR1 as SEHNR and CDR2 as FQNEAQ (reference sequence). Trimming stripped 1 base from V and 7 bases from J, with 10 bases between. The CDR3 is 13 amino acids. As DNA, the CDR3 is TGTGCCAGCAGCTTAGATGGGGCATTGACCCAGTACTTC. It translates to CASSLDGALTQYF.

This clonotype was seen only a few times. The chain recombines TRBV7-6 with TRBJ1-1, with no clear D. This CDR3 is built from 14 residues. Germline assignment: CDR1 SGHVS and CDR2 FNYEAQ. V lost 1 base and J lost 0, with 6 bases in between. The CDR3 DNA reads TGTGCCAGCAGCTTAGTTCTCTTGAACACTGAAGCTTTCTTT. This encodes CASSLVLLNTEAFF.

V gene TRBV7-6 combines with J gene TRBJ2-3; 13 bases are a match to TRBD2. The CDR3 covers 16 residues. After removal of 5 bases from V and 4 bases from J, the junction contained 6 bases not matched to a gene. CDR1 is SGHVS and CDR2 is FNYEAQ in the germline V gene. The CDR3 loop is CASSRGLAGFADTQYF. In DNA, the CDR3 is TGTGCCAGCAGCAGGGGACTAGCGGGATTTGCAGATACGCAGTATTTT.

This sequence joins TRBV20-1 and TRBJ2-5; D assignment may be TRBD1 or TRBD2 (5 bases each). Germline values: CDR1 DFQATT, CDR2 SNEGSKA (reference sequence). The CDR3 is 14 amino acids. V gave up 0 bases and J gave up 5 bases, with 13 bases separating them. DNA of the CDR3: TGCAGTGCTAGAGACCGGGGCGGTTGGGAGACCCAGTACTTC. Translation gives CSARDRGGWETQYF.

The chain has TRBV7-8 and TRBJ2-1, with 14 bases matching TRBD2. Germline CDR1 is SGHVS and CDR2 is FQNEAQ. The CDR3 is 18 residues long. Germline trimming cut 4 bases from V and 5 bases from J; bases unmatched to any gene: 10. For the CDR3, the DNA is TGTGCCAGCAGCTCCTCTCGGACTAGCGGGAGGTCGAACAATGAGCAGTTCTTC. It codes for CASSSSRTSGRSNNEQFF.

This clonotype was observed a handful of times. The V gene is TRBV7-2, the J gene TRBJ2-1, with 15 bases aligning to TRBD2. This CDR3 is 17 amino acids long. V was clipped by 2 bases and J by 9 bases; unmatched bases: 8. CDR1 is SGHTA and CDR2 is FQGNSA in the germline V gene. CDR3 residues: CASSLRSGLAGGGEQFF. CDR3 nucleotides: TGTGCCAGCAGCTTAAGATCCGGACTAGCGGGAGGGGGTGAGCAGTTCTTC.

The V gene is TRBV23-1, the J gene TRBJ1-4; 9 bases match TRBD1. TRBV23-1 counts as an open reading frame of uncertain function. The CDR3 length is 15 residues. V shed 6 bases and J 10 bases; nucleotides not matched to a gene: 12. CDR3 in amino acids: CASSRGGQGGGKLFF. The CDR3 DNA follows: TGCGCCAGCAGCCGAGGGGGACAGGGCGGCGGAAAACTGTTTTTT.

The chain links TRBV20-1 to TRBJ2-7, with a possible D match to TRBD2 (6 bases). V dropped 3 bases and J dropped 4 bases, with 7 bases sitting between them. Germline CDR1 reads DFQATT; CDR2 reads SNEGSKA (reference sequence). The CDR3 covers 11 residues. The CDR3 is CSARRGYEQYF. The DNA of the CDR3 is TGCAGTGCTAGGCGGGGTTACGAGCAGTACTTC.

This rearrangement joins TRBV19 to TRBJ2-1; D remains unclear. Germline lookup yields CDR1 LNHDA and CDR2 SQIVND (reference sequence). CDR3 length: 16 residues. The V gene lost 1 base and the J gene lost 0 bases, with 10 bases spanning the gap. DNA of the CDR3: TGTGCCAGTAGTATAGGTGGGTCGGGCTCCTACAATGAGCAGTTCTTC. It is translated as CASSIGGSGSYNEQFF.

A few counts support this clonotype. The chain combines TRBV11-2 with TRBJ2-1, with TRBD1 as a possible D gene (6 bases). The CDR3 is 13 residues long. Germline values: CDR1 SGHAT, CDR2 FQNNGV. Trimming pared 6 bases from V and 2 bases from J, leaving 8 bases between. The CDR3 loop reads CASRQGAYNEQFF. The CDR3 nucleotides are TGTGCCAGCAGACAGGGAGCCTACAATGAGCAGTTCTTC.

This clonotype was counted a few times. V is TRBV15 and J is TRBJ2-5; no clear D gene. V shed 1 base and J shed 1 base, with 10 bases lying between them. Per the germline V gene, CDR1 is LNHNV and CDR2 is YYDKDF (reference sequence). The CDR3 loop spans 15 amino acids. DNA of the CDR3: TGTGCCACCAGCAGAGCGCCCGGAACCCAAGAGACCCAGTACTTC. Its translation is CATSRAPGTQETQYF. The full variable domain, rest sourced from reference TRBV15 and TRBJ2-5, is DAMVIQNPRYQVTQFGKPVTLSCSQTLNHNVMYWYQQKSSQAPKLLFHYYDKDFNNEADTPDNFQSRRPNTSFCFLDIRSPGLGDTAMYLCATSRAPGTQETQYFGPGTRLLVL.

This clonotype was observed a few times. The chain has TRBV18 and TRBJ2-2; 7 nucleotides align to TRBD1. The V segment lost 6 bases and the J segment 6 bases; nucleotides outside the gene matches: 4. This CDR3 has 13 residues. CDR1 is KGHSH and CDR2 is LQKENI in the germline V gene. CDR3 nucleotide sequence: TGTGCCAGCTCGCAACAGGGGCCCGGGGAGCTGTTTTTT. It specifies CASSQQGPGELFF. The full variable domain, with the rest looked up from reference TRBV18 and TRBJ2-2, is NAGVMQNPRHLVRRRGQEARLRCSPMKGHSHVYWYRQLPEEGLKFMVYLQKENIIDESGMPKERFSAEFPKEGPSILRIQQVVRGDSAAYFCASSQQGPGELFFGEGSRLTVL.

In its sample, this clonotype was seen a few times. The V call is TRBV11-2, the J call TRBJ2-1; TRBD2 agrees at 13 bases. The CDR3 runs to 21 residues. Germline V gives CDR1 SGHAT, CDR2 FQNNGV. V dropped 4 bases and J dropped 9; count of bases not matched to a gene: 24. CDR3 nucleotides: TGTGCCAGCAGCTCACTATACGGACTAGCGGGAGACCGAAGCGGAGCCAGTGAGCAGTTCTTC. Translated, it gives CASSSLYGLAGDRSGASEQFF.

This clonotype showed up just a few times. The chain recombines TRBV12-3 or TRBV12-4 with TRBJ2-7, with TRBD1 as a possible D gene (5 bases). V lost 6 bases and J 5 bases, leaving 14 bases between the germline ends. The CDR3 is made up of 13 amino acids. The CDR3 sequence is CASRGPGINEQYF. DNA for the CDR3: TGTGCCAGCAGGGGCCCAGGGATCAACGAGCAGTACTTC.

CDR3 sequence: CASSLESASLYNEQFF. The CDR3, as DNA: TGTGCCAGCAGCTTAGAATCGGCTAGCCTCTACAATGAGCAGTTCTTC. This chain joins TRBV7-6 and TRBJ2-1, with D perhaps matching TRBD2 (5 bases). The germline gives CDR1 SGHVS, CDR2 FNYEAQ. V lost 1 base to trimming and J lost 3 bases, with 13 bases between them. CDR3 size: 16 residues.

The chain employs TRBV12-3 or TRBV12-4 and TRBJ2-1; D may correspond to TRBD1 or TRBD2 (6 bases each). This CDR3 spans 14 amino acids. Trimming pared 1 base from V and 9 bases from J, leaving 13 bases between. The chain's CDR3 is CASSLVLGGGEQFF. The DNA for the CDR3 is TGTGCCAGCAGTTTAGTCTTGGGGGGCGGTGAGCAGTTCTTC.